This T cell receptor (beta chain) appears in the sequencing data of a study of identical twins. In the case of this clonotype: Its antigen is currently unknown.

Everyone who donated was a healthy Caucasian. Study-wide results and limits: Abundant beta clonotypes from cord blood bore fewer insertions; memory repertoires lacked this pattern. Out-of-frame alpha sequences common to twins were enriched for low generation probability.

TCRdb reprocessed the 5' RACE reads with MiXCR, giving one entry per CDR3 protein. The repertoire holds around 1.7 million distinct CDR3 sequences, with about 31% as singletons. Per germline, CDR1 MNHEY and CDR2 SVGAGI. The length of the CDR3 is 13 residues. V was trimmed by 11 bases and J by 0 bases, leaving 10 bases between them. The rearrangement links TRBV6-5 to TRBJ2-2; D unresolved. The clonotype was recovered from a newborn girl in good health. What was sequenced was cord blood. Here the CDR3 reads CAGLNPNTGELFF. CDR3 DNA sequence: TGTGCCGGCCTAAATCCGAACACCGGGGAGCTGTTTTTT.